A single sample gave rise to the 11 T cell receptor beta chains below, sequenced in a study of beta chain features in type 1 diabetes. Expressed TCRB transcripts were sequenced because the isolated RNA had all been reverse transcribed beforehand. Clones were read by immunoSEQ multiplex PCR, and TCRdb kept only the in-frame ones, dropping some. The sample records some 360,000 clones, about 18% being singletons. The sequencing sample was made of naive CD4+ T cells from blood. All receptors come from a woman aged 18-29 years in good health.

CDR3 sequence: CASSDTAGTLEGGELFF. CDR3 in DNA: TGTGCCAGCAGTGATACGGCGGGGACTTTAGAAGGAGGGGAGCTGTTTTTT. The rearrangement links TRBV25-1 to TRBJ2-2; D might be TRBD2 (6 bases). V shed 3 bases and J shed 8 bases, with 22 bases lying between them. The CDR3 sequence is 17 residues long. CDR1 is MGHDK, CDR2 SYGVNS, per germline.

The chain combines TRBV2 with TRBJ2-3; 9 positions match TRBD1. V was pared by 6 bases and J by 1 base, with 2 bases of the junction left unmatched. The CDR3 consists of 14 residues. The germline V gene encodes CDR1 SNHLY and CDR2 FYNNEI. CDR3 in DNA: TGTGCCAGCAGCCGGGACAGGGGCACAGATACGCAGTATTTT. Protein product: CASSRDRGTDTQYF.

This clone occurred a few times. This chain links TRBV6-7 with TRBJ2-1; maybe TRBD2 (5 bases). TRBV6-7 qualifies as an ORF whose function is uncertain. The CDR3 is 16 amino acids. Deletions cut 5 bases from V and 8 bases from J, with 22 bases between. CDR3 in amino acids: CASSNLTSTASYEQFF. The CDR3, as DNA: TGTGCCAGCAGTAACTTAACTAGTACTGCTAGCTATGAGCAGTTCTTC.

This sequence joins TRBV7-9 and TRBJ2-1; perhaps TRBD1 as D (6 bases). The CDR3 is 13 amino acids. In germline, CDR1 is SEHNR, CDR2 FQNEAQ (reference sequence). V lost 2 bases and J lost 10, with 12 bases in between. DNA of the CDR3: TGTGCCAGCAGCTTACAGGGGAGAGAGGAGCAGTTCTTC. Translating gives CASSLQGREEQFF.

The table lists this clone with a few counts. The chain joins TRBV30 to TRBJ2-5, with a tentative D call TRBD1 (5 bases). Trimming pared 2 bases from V and 5 bases from J, leaving 15 bases between. Germline CDR1 GTSNPN, CDR2 SVGIG (reference sequence). The CDR3 loop spans 14 amino acids. DNA of the CDR3: TGTGCCTGGAGTAAGGGGCTGAGTGCGGAGACCCAGTACTTC. Its protein product is CAWSKGLSAETQYF.

This clone has just a few counts. The chain joins TRBV29-1 to TRBJ1-2; tentatively, D is TRBD1 (6 bases). Germline lookup yields CDR1 SQVTM and CDR2 ANQGSEA. V was clipped by 1 base and J by 6 bases, with 12 bases between them. CDR3 size: 13 residues. CDR3 region: CSVEVYRVHGYTF. The CDR3 DNA sequence: TGCAGCGTTGAAGTTTACAGGGTTCATGGCTACACCTTC.

This chain uses TRBV7-9 with TRBJ2-1; 12 bases agree with TRBD2. The germline V gene has CDR1 SEHNR and CDR2 FQNEAQ (reference sequence). The CDR3 is made up of 16 amino acids. J was trimmed by 9 bases and V by 4 bases; bases with no gene match: 10. This CDR3 is CASSSSSSGGAPEQFF. The DNA of the CDR3 is TGTGCCAGCAGCTCGTCTTCTAGCGGGGGGGCCCCTGAGCAGTTCTTC.

The chain employs TRBV7-2 and TRBJ2-1; the match to TRBD2 covers 7 bases. This CDR3 spans 14 amino acids. Trimming took 3 bases from V and 2 from J; bases not matched to a gene: 1. The V gene's germline CDR1 is SGHTA and CDR2 FQGNSA. CDR3 in amino acids: CASSFRGAYNEQFF. The CDR3 nucleotides read TGTGCCAGCAGCTTTCGGGGGGCCTACAATGAGCAGTTCTTC.

This chain connects TRBV4-2 to TRBJ2-7; possible D gene TRBD2, 5 bases. The CDR3 is 13 residues long. Trimming removed 4 bases at V and 3 bases at J, with 10 bases between. Germline V gene data show CDR1 as LGHNA and CDR2 as YNFKEQ. The CDR3: CASSPTGIYEQYF. CDR3 nucleotides: TGTGCCAGCAGCCCCACCGGGATCTACGAGCAGTACTTC.

The V gene is TRBV5-4, the J gene TRBJ2-2, with a possible D match to TRBD1 (5 bases). Per the germline V gene, CDR1 is SGHNT and CDR2 is YYREEE (reference sequence). The CDR3 totals 15 residues. V lost 0 bases to trimming and J lost 3 bases, with 9 bases between them. DNA of the CDR3: TGTGCCAGCAGCTTGGCAGGGCTATACACCGGGGAGCTGTTTTTT. It translates to CASSLAGLYTGELFF.

The chain joins TRBV5-1 to TRBJ1-6, with TRBD1 matching 7 bases. The germline V gene has CDR1 SGHRS and CDR2 YFSETQ. J gave up 5 bases and V 5 bases, and 4 bases lay outside the gene matches. The CDR3 runs 14 residues. CDR3 DNA sequence: TGCGCCAGCAGGTCCGGGACAGATAATTCACCCCTCCACTTT. Protein product: CASRSGTDNSPLHF.